These 24 T cell receptor beta chains originate from one sample sequenced in a study of blood T cells in healthy people across ages. The second PCR ran roughly 6 to 11 cycles with a sample-barcoded 5' primer and J-beta primers. TCRdb re-called the 5' RACE reads through MiXCR, storing one row per CDR3 protein. The sample records about 1.8 million distinct CDR3 sequences, 40% to 55% being singletons. The sequencing input was blood. The source is a woman aged 40 to 50 in good health.

This rearrangement joins TRBV6-6 to TRBJ2-1; TRBD2 matches 10 bases. V dropped 3 bases and J dropped 7; count of bases not matched to a gene: 6. The CDR3 totals 15 residues. Germline V gene lookup returns CDR1 MNHNY and CDR2 SVGAGI (reference sequence). For the CDR3, the DNA is TGTGCCAGCAGTTATTGGGCTAGCGGGGGTAATGAGCAGTTCTTC. It translates to CASSYWASGGNEQFF.

For the CDR3, the DNA is TGTGCCAGCAGCCTGGAGGACAGGGTGGAAGAGACCCAGTACTTC. This sequence encodes CASSLEDRVEETQYF. The chain combines TRBV4-2 with TRBJ2-5; 8 nucleotides align to TRBD1. V lost 4 bases, J lost 3 bases, and 7 bases stayed unmatched. CDR1 and CDR2 (germline): LGHNA, YNFKEQ. CDR3 size: 15 residues.

Only one count was recorded for this clonotype. The genes are TRBV9 and TRBJ1-6, with D unresolved. Germline V CDR1 and CDR2: SGDLS, YYNGEE. The CDR3 totals 16 residues. V shed 0 bases and J shed 8 bases, with 15 bases lying between them. The CDR3 nucleotides read TGTGCCAGCAGCGTAGCTTACACCCAGCGGGATTCACCCCTCCACTTT. Amino acids: CASSVAYTQRDSPLHF.

This clonotype has more than one count but fewer than ten. The rearrangement uses TRBV20-1 and TRBJ2-3; D might be TRBD1 (6 bases). The germline V gene has CDR1 DFQATT and CDR2 SNEGSKA (reference sequence). Trimming stripped 7 bases from V and 0 bases from J, with 11 bases between. The CDR3 is 13 amino acids. The chain's CDR3 is CSGYRGSTDTQYF. CDR3 nucleotide sequence: TGCAGTGGTTATAGGGGGAGCACAGATACGCAGTATTTT.

The chain carries TRBV6-2 or TRBV6-3 and TRBJ2-3, with 12 bases identical to TRBD2. The V segment lost 10 bases and the J segment 2 bases; nucleotides outside the gene matches: 10. Germline CDR1 is MNHEY and CDR2 is SVGEGT. The CDR3 is 16 amino acids. The DNA of the CDR3 is TGTGCCACTACTAGCGGGGGGATTACCAACACAGATACGCAGTATTTT. Residues: CATTSGGITNTDTQYF.

This clonotype occurred a few times. The chain joins TRBV14 to TRBJ2-4; 8 positions match TRBD1. From germline, CDR1 is SGHDN and CDR2 FVKESK. The ends lost 1 base at V and 2 bases at J; junction bases unmatched: 10. CDR3 length: 18 residues. The CDR3 DNA is TGTGCCAGCAGCCAAGCCAAGAGGACAGGGTGGACCAAAAACATTCAGTACTTC. Protein sequence: CASSQAKRTGWTKNIQYF.

This chain links TRBV20-1 with TRBJ1-5; 7 bases line up with TRBD1. The CDR3 consists of 18 residues. The V gene's germline CDR1 is DFQATT and CDR2 SNEGSKA (reference sequence). V shed 4 bases, J shed 0 bases, and the junction held 15 bases outside the gene matches. The CDR3 nucleotides read TGCAGTGCTACTTTTGTGGGACAGCTCCTATATAGCAATCAGCCCCAGCATTTT. Its translation: CSATFVGQLLYSNQPQHF.

The V and J genes are TRBV12-3 or TRBV12-4 and TRBJ2-5; 11 bases line up with TRBD2. The CDR3 sequence is 16 residues long. V shed 6 bases and J 3 bases; nucleotides not matched to a gene: 9. In nucleotides, the CDR3 is TGTGCCAGCAGCCAGCCTAGCGGGGGGACTAAAGAGACCCAGTACTTC. Protein: CASSQPSGGTKETQYF.

On this clonotype itself: An end of the junction differs from the germline gene, which may be a read error. This chain uses TRBV27 with TRBJ2-4; 8 bases line up with TRBD2. The J call may not be correct, given that the DNA end is closer to TRBJ2-7. This CDR3 has 12 amino acids. Germline V lookup: CDR1 MNHEY, CDR2 SMNVEV (reference sequence). CDR3 bases: TGTACCAGCCAGCGGGGGTCCTACGAGCAGTACTTC. This encodes CTSQRGSYEQYF.

The chain links TRBV5-1 to TRBJ2-5; the match to TRBD1 covers 8 bases. The CDR3 spans 13 residues. Per germline, CDR1 SGHRS and CDR2 YFSETQ. J gave up 5 bases and V 7 bases, and 7 bases lay outside the gene matches. This chain's CDR3 is CASGPTGVETQYF. For the CDR3, the DNA is TGCGCCAGCGGACCGACAGGGGTGGAGACCCAGTACTTC.

The J gene is TRBJ2-5, the V gene TRBV3-1; D unresolved. CDR1 is LGHDT, CDR2 YNNKEL, per germline (reference sequence). Trimming took 2 bases from V and 1 from J, leaving 20 bases between them. CDR3 size: 18 residues. The CDR3, as DNA: TGTGCCAGCAGCCAAACCTCCCGGGTATCAAGGCTCCAAGAGACCCAGTACTTC. Translated, it gives CASSQTSRVSRLQETQYF.

The V call is TRBV20-1, the J call TRBJ2-7, with D possibly matching TRBD1 (6 bases). Germline CDR1 is DFQATT and CDR2 is SNEGSKA (reference sequence). The CDR3 runs 11 residues. Trimming removed 6 bases from V and 4 bases from J, with 10 bases in between. The chain's CDR3 is CSANREYEQYF. The CDR3, as DNA: TGCAGTGCCAACAGGGAGTACGAGCAGTACTTC.

This clonotype appeared a few times. The chain couples TRBV7-2 to TRBJ2-1; TRBD2 is a possible D gene (7 bases). This CDR3 contains 18 residues. V gave up 1 base and J gave up 5 bases, with 21 bases separating them. Germline assignment: CDR1 SGHTA and CDR2 FQGNSA. CDR3 protein: CASSLVGGRGGRNNEQFF. Written as DNA, the CDR3 is TGTGCCAGCAGCTTAGTAGGGGGTAGGGGGGGGCGGAACAATGAGCAGTTCTTC.

In its sample, this clonotype was seen a few times. This sequence joins TRBV4-3 and TRBJ2-3; no clear D. The CDR3 consists of 15 residues. Germline lookup yields CDR1 LGHNA and CDR2 YSLEER. V lost 3 bases to trimming and J lost 0 bases, with 10 bases between them. Here the CDR3 DNA reads TGCGCCAGCAGCCAGAGGACGACTAGCACAGATACGCAGTATTTT. Encoded protein: CASSQRTTSTDTQYF.

The table lists this clonotype with a few counts. This sequence joins TRBV6-2 or TRBV6-3 and TRBJ1-2, with 7 bases aligning to TRBD1. Trimming at V came to 5 bases and at J to 7 bases, leaving 7 bases not matched to a gene. Germline V gene lookup returns CDR1 MNHEY and CDR2 SVGEGT. The CDR3 has 13 residues. CDR3 in amino acids: CASSPQGFAGYTF. Written as DNA, the CDR3 is TGTGCCAGCAGTCCACAGGGGTTCGCTGGCTACACCTTC.

This clonotype has more than one count but fewer than ten. The gene calls are TRBV5-1 and TRBJ2-7; D is unclear. This CDR3 spans 15 amino acids. V lost 1 base, J lost 0 bases, and 11 bases lay in between. CDR1 and CDR2 from the germline V gene are SGHRS and YFSETQ. In DNA, the CDR3 is TGCGCCAGCAGCTTGTTGGGCACCGACTCCTACGAGCAGTACTTC. It yields the protein CASSLLGTDSYEQYF.

This clonotype was counted only a few times. The chain recombines TRBV11-2 with TRBJ1-2; the D is unclear. From germline, CDR1 is SGHAT and CDR2 FQNNGV. This CDR3 contains 16 residues. The V end was cut by 1 base, the J end by 0 bases, with 12 bases between. CDR3 DNA: TGTGCCAGCAGCTTAGCCAGGCCAGGAGCTAACTATGGCTACACCTTC. Its translation: CASSLARPGANYGYTF.

The chain carries TRBV4-3 and TRBJ1-5; no clear D gene. Germline loops: CDR1 LGHNA, CDR2 YSLEER. The V gene lost 0 bases and the J gene lost 9 bases, with 15 bases spanning the gap. This CDR3 region has 15 residues. This chain's CDR3 is CASSQDSGPKAPQHF. The CDR3 region has the DNA TGCGCCAGCAGCCAAGATTCCGGTCCCAAGGCGCCCCAGCATTTT.

The V call is TRBV7-9, the J call TRBJ2-4, with D uncertain. Trimming cost V 5 bases and J 6 bases, with 17 bases left between them. The length of the CDR3 is 15 residues. The V gene's germline CDR1 is SEHNR and CDR2 FQNEAQ (reference sequence). CDR3 amino acids: CASSAREARTNIQYF. The DNA for the CDR3 is TGTGCCAGCAGCGCACGCGAGGCGCGGACAAACATTCAGTACTTC.

About this clonotype itself: An end of the junction differs from the germline gene, which may be a read error. The CDR3 nucleotides read TGCGCCAGCACCTTGGAGCCGGGGCGAGCTGCAGATACGCAGTATTTT. Translated, it gives CASTLEPGRAADTQYF. The V gene is TRBV5-1, the J gene TRBJ2-3; D assignment may be TRBD1 or TRBD2 (5 bases each). This CDR3 has 16 residues. CDR1 SGHRS and CDR2 YFSETQ come from the germline V gene.

The chain recombines TRBV10-1 with TRBJ1-6; D uncertain. CDR1 and CDR2 from the germline V gene are WNHNN and SYGVQD (reference sequence). The V end lost 0 bases, the J end lost 6 bases, and 6 bases lay between the germline ends. The CDR3 totals 14 residues. The CDR3 sequence: CASSESGFNSPLHF. CDR3 nucleotides: TGCGCCAGCAGTGAGTCGGGGTTTAATTCACCCCTCCACTTT.

This clonotype was detected only a few times. The chain couples TRBV4-2 to TRBJ1-2, with D perhaps TRBD1 (5 bases). CDR3 length: 17 residues. Trimming took 1 base from V and 5 from J, leaving 20 bases between them. Germline V lookup: CDR1 LGHNA, CDR2 YNFKEQ. Here the CDR3 reads CASSQVRAQGVWYGYTF. CDR3 in DNA: TGTGCCAGCAGCCAAGTTCGGGCCCAGGGAGTCTGGTATGGCTACACCTTC.

With regard to this clonotype: The CDR3 ends on some other residue instead of the conserved phenylalanine or tryptophan, so this is likely a read error. No DNA is shown, since the ends of the CDR3 on it are uncertain; the CDR3 is the one TCRdb lists. The V and J genes are TRBV6-5 and TRBJ2-5; the table calls TRBD1, which could not be checked here. The CDR3 adds up to 18 amino acids, both ends counted. From germline, CDR1 is MNHEY and CDR2 SVGAGI. The CDR3 loop reads CASSYSPVLGAYGNTFGS.

This clonotype was counted a few times. The chain carries TRBV7-2 and TRBJ2-5, with D perhaps matching TRBD1 (6 bases). The V gene's germline CDR1 is SGHTA and CDR2 FQGNSA. The CDR3 totals 14 residues. With 5 bases removed from V and 5 bases from J, the gap between germline ends came to 15 bases. Written as DNA, the CDR3 is TGTGCCAGCAGCCCCGCCGGGACAATTGAGACCCAGTACTTC. Protein sequence: CASSPAGTIETQYF.